This TCR beta chain was recovered during a study of cytomegalovirus exposure and HLA in healthy donors. General study findings and limits: High specificity and sensitivity for cytomegalovirus status were reported for the classifier.

Both 60 Vbeta primers and 13 Jbeta primers went into the PCR. Only in-frame clones appear in the TCRdb table, and some are missing; sequencing was by immunoSEQ multiplex PCR. Of roughly 230,000 clones in the sample, about 90% are singletons; the top ten hold roughly 1.6%. To note about this clone: The antigen remains unidentified.

Germline V gene data show CDR1 as SGHNT and CDR2 as YYREEE (reference sequence). The CDR3 consists of 18 residues. V was pared by 4 bases and J by 0 bases, with 20 bases between. Each donor was nominally healthy when sampled (though unrecorded immune exposures were likely). The sample consisted of PBMCs. The V and J genes are TRBV5-4 and TRBJ2-4; perhaps TRBD2 as D (6 bases). This receptor was identified in a girl aged 2-15 years in good health and CMV-seronegative. The CDR3 here is CASSQEGRTHLAKNIQYF. CDR3 in DNA: TGTGCCAGCAGCCAGGAAGGGAGGACTCACCTAGCCAAAAACATTCAGTACTTC.